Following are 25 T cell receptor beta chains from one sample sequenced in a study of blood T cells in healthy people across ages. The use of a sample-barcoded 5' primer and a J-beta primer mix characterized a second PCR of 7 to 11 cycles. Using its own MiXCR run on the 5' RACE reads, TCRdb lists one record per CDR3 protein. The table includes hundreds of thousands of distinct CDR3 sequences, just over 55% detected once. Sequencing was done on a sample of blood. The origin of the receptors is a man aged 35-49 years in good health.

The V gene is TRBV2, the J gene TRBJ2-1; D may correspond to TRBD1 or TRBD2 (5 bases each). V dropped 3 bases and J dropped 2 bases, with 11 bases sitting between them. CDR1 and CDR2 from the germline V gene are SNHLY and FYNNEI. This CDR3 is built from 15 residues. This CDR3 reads CASSDEGSTYNEQFF. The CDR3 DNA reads TGTGCCAGCAGTGACGAGGGGTCAACCTACAATGAGCAGTTCTTC. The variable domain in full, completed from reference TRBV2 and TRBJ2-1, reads EPEVTQTPSHQVTQMGQEVILRCVPISNHLYFYWYRQILGQKVEFLVSFYNNEISEKSEIFDDQFSVERPDGSNFTLKIRSTKLEDSAMYFCASSDEGSTYNEQFFGPGTRLTVL.

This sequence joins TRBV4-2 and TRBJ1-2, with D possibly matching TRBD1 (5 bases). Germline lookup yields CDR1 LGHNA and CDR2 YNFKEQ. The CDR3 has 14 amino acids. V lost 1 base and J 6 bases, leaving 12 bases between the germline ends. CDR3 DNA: TGTGCCAGCAGCCAAGGAGGTAGCAGGGATGGCTACACCTTC. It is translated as CASSQGGSRDGYTF.

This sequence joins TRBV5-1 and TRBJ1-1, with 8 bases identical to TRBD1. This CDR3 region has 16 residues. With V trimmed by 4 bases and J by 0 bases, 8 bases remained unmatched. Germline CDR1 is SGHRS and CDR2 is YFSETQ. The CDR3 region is CASSTGTGGLNTEAFF. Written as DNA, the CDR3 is TGCGCCAGCAGCACGGGGACAGGCGGATTGAACACTGAAGCTTTCTTT.

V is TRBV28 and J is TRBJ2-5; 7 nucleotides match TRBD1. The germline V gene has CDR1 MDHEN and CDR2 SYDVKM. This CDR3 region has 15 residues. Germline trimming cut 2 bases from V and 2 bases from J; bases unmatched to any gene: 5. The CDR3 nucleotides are TGTGCCAGCAGTTTACGCAAGACAGGGCAAGAGACCCAGTACTTC. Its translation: CASSLRKTGQETQYF.

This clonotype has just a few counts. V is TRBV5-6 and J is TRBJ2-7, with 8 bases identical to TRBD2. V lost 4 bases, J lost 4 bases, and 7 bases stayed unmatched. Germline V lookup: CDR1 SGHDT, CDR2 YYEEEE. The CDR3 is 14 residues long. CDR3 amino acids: CASSREGLTYEQYF. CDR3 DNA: TGTGCCAGCAGCCGGGAGGGACTAACTTACGAGCAGTACTTC. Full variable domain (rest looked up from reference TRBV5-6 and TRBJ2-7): DAGVTQSPTHLIKTRGQQVTLRCSPKSGHDTVSWYQQALGQGPQFIFQYYEEEERQRGNFPDRFSGHQFPNYSSELNVNALLLGDSALYLCASSREGLTYEQYFGPGTRLTVT.

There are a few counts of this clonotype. DNA for the CDR3: TGCAGCGTTGGTAGCGGGCATAGCACAGATACGCAGTATTTT. It encodes CSVGSGHSTDTQYF. The V call is TRBV29-1, the J call TRBJ2-3, with 7 bases identical to TRBD2. Trimming took 4 bases from V and 0 from J; bases not matched to a gene: 4. Germline V CDR1 and CDR2: SQVTM, ANQGSEA. The CDR3 runs to 14 residues.

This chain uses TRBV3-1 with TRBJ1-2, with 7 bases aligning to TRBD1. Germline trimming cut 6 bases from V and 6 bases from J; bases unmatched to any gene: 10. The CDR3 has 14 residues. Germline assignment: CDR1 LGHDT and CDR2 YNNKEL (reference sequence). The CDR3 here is CASSPLGDRNGYTF. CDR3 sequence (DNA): TGTGCCAGCAGTCCTTTAGGGGACAGAAATGGCTACACCTTC.

The DNA for the CDR3 is TGTGCCAGCAGCTTGGGGCAGGCCCGCGTGAACACTGAAGCTTTCTTT. Its protein is CASSLGQARVNTEAFF. The genes are TRBV7-9 and TRBJ1-1; D possibly corresponds to TRBD1 (5 bases). Germline V gene lookup returns CDR1 SEHNR and CDR2 FQNEAQ (reference sequence). There are 16 residues in the CDR3. The V gene lost 3 bases and the J gene lost 0 bases, with 14 bases spanning the gap. Using reference TRBV7-9 and TRBJ1-1 for the parts outside the CDR3, the full variable domain is DTGVSQNPRHKITKRGQNVTFRCDPISEHNRLYWYRQTLGQGPEFLTYFQNEAQLEKSRLLSDRFSAERPKGSFSTLEIQRTEQGDSAMYLCASSLGQARVNTEAFFGQGTRLTVV.

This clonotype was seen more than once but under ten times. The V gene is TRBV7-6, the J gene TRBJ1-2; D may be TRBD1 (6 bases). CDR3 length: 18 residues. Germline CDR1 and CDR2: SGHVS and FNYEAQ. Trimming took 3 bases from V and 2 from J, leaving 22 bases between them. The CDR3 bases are TGTGCCAGCAGCTTGGCCTACACAGGGTTCGAGCCGAACTATGGCTACACCTTC. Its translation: CASSLAYTGFEPNYGYTF.

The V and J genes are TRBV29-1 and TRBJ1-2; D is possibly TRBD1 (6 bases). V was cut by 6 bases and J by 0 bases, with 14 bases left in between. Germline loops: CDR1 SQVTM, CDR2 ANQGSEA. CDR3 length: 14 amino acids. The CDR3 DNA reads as TGCAGCGTCCCAGACAGGCCATCTAACTATGGCTACACCTTC. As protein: CSVPDRPSNYGYTF.

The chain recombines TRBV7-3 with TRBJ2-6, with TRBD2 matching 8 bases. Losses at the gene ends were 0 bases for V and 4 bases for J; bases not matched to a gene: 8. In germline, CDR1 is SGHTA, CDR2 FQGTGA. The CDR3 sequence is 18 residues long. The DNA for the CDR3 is TGTGCCAGCAGCTTAACGGCGGCGGGAGGTTCAGGGGCCAACGTCCTGACTTTC. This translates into CASSLTAAGGSGANVLTF.

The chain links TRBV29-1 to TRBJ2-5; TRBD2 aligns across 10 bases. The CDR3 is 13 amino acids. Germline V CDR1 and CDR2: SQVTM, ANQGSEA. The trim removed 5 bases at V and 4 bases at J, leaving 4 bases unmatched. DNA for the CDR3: TGCAGCGTTTTAAGCGGGGGGGGAGAGACCCAGTACTTC. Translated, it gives CSVLSGGGETQYF.

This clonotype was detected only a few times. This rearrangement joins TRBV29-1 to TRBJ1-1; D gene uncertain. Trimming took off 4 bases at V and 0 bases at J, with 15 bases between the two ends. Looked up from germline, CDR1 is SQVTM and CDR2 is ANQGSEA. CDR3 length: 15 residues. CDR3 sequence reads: CSVGGVRVMNTEAFF. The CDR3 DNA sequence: TGCAGCGTTGGCGGCGTTAGGGTCATGAACACTGAAGCTTTCTTT.

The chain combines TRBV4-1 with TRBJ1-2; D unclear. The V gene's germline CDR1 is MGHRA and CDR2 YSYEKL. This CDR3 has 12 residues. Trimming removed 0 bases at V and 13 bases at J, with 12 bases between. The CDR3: CASSQDSSNSTF. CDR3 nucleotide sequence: TGCGCCAGCAGCCAAGATTCGAGCAACTCCACCTTC.

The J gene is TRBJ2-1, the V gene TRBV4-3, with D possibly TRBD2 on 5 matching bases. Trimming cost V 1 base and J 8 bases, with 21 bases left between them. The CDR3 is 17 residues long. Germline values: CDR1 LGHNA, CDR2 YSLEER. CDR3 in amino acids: CASSQGTTGWARDEQFF. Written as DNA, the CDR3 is TGCGCCAGCAGCCAAGGTACTACGGGGTGGGCTCGCGATGAGCAGTTCTTC.

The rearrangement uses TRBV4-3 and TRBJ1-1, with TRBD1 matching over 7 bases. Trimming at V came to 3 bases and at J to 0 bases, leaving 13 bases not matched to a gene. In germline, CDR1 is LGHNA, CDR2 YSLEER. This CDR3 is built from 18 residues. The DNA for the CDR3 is TGCGCCAGCAGCCAGCTGCTAAGCCGACAGGGTCTGAACACTGAAGCTTTCTTT. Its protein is CASSQLLSRQGLNTEAFF.

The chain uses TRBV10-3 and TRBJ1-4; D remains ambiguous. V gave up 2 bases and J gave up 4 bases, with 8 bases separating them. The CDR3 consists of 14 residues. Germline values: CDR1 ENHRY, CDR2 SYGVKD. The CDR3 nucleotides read TGTGCCATCAGTGAGACACAGAGTAATGAAAAACTGTTTTTT. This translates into CAISETQSNEKLFF.

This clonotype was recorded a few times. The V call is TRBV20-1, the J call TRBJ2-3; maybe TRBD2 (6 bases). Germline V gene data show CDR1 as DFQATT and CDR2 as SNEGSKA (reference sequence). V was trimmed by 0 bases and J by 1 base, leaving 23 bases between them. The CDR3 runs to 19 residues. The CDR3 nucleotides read TGCAGTGCTAGAGATGTAGCGGATCAACTAGCACTAGGCACAGATACGCAGTATTTT. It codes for CSARDVADQLALGTDTQYF.

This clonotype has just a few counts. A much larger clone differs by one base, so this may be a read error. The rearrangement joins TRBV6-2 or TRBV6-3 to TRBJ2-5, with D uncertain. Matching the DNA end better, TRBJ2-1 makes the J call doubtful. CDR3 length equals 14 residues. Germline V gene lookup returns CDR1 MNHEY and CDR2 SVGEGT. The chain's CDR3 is CASSYSAVQETQFF. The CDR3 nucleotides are TGTGCCAGCAGTTACTCGGCAGTCCAAGAGACCCAGTTCTTC.

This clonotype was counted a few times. Here the CDR3 reads CASGGGYGYTF. CDR3 sequence (DNA): TGTGCCAGCGGCGGCGGCTATGGCTACACCTTC. J is TRBJ1-2 and V is TRBV12-3 or TRBV12-4; D is unresolved. Deletions cut 8 bases from V and 4 bases from J, with 8 bases between. CDR3 length: 11 residues.

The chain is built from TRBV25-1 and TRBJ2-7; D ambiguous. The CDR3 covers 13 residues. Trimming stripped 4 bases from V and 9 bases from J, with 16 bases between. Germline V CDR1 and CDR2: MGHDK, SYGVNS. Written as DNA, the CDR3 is TGTGCCAGCAGTGGTTCGGGCATGATCGGGCAGTACTTC. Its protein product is CASSGSGMIGQYF.

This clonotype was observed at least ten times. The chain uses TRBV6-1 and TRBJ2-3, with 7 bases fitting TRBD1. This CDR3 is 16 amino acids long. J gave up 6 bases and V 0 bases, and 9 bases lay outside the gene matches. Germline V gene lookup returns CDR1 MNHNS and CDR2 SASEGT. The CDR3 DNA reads TGTGCCAGCAGTGAAGCCTGGCAGGGGGTCGTGGATACGCAGTATTTT. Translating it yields CASSEAWQGVVDTQYF.

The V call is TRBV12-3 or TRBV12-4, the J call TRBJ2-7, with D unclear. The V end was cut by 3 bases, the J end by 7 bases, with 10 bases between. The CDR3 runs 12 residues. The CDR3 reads CASSFGHQEQYF. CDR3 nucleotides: TGTGCCAGCAGTTTCGGCCACCAAGAGCAGTACTTC.

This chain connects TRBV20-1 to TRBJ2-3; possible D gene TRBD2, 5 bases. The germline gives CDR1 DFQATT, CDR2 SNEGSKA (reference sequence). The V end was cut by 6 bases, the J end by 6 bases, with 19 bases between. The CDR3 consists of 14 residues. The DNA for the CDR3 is TGCAGTGCGAGGGAACTAGGCTGGGGTGATACGCAGTATTTT. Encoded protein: CSARELGWGDTQYF.

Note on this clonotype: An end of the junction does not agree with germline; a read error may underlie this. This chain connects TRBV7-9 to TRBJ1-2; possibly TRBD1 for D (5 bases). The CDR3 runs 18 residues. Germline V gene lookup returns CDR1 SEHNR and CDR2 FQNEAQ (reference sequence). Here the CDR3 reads CASSAFVADSRYNFGYTF. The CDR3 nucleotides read TGTGCCAGCAGCGCGTTCGTCGCTGACAGCCGATATAACTTTGGCTACACCTTC.